The 18 T cell receptor beta chains below were found in one sample sequenced in a study of T cell responses to AZD1222 COVID-19 vaccine. Clones were sequenced by immunoSEQ multiplex PCR, and TCRdb holds only the in-frame ones, with some missing. In the table there are about 97,000 clones, less than 90% of which are singletons. This material consisted of peripheral blood, taken on day 0 of AZD1222 vaccination. Source of these receptors: an adult in good health.

This sequence joins TRBV5-1 and TRBJ1-5; 10 bases line up with TRBD1. Germline CDR1 is SGHRS and CDR2 is YFSETQ. This CDR3 spans 15 amino acids. V was pared by 2 bases and J by 3 bases, with 2 bases of the junction left unmatched. The CDR3 DNA reads TGCGCCAGCAGCTTCGGACAGGGGGACAATCAGCCCCAGCATTTT. This sequence encodes CASSFGQGDNQPQHF.

This clone was picked up one time. V gene TRBV15 combines with J gene TRBJ2-2, with D perhaps matching TRBD1 (5 bases). V lost 0 bases, J lost 4 bases, and 6 bases lay in between. CDR1 is LNHNV and CDR2 is YYDKDF in the germline V gene (reference sequence). The CDR3 has 14 amino acids. The CDR3 coding sequence is TGTGCCACCAGCAGAGATGGGGCCACCGGGGAGCTGTTTTTT. Protein: CATSRDGATGELFF.

The gene calls are TRBV19 and TRBJ2-1; D is unresolved. The CDR3 loop spans 13 amino acids. The germline V gene encodes CDR1 LNHDA and CDR2 SQIVND (reference sequence). V was cut by 5 bases and J by 4 bases, with 9 bases left in between. CDR3 DNA: TGTGCCAGTAGTTCGAACGGGTACAATGAGCAGTTCTTC. This encodes CASSSNGYNEQFF.

The rearrangement uses TRBV12-3 or TRBV12-4 and TRBJ2-7; D call uncertain. This CDR3 is built from 13 residues. The V end was cut by 2 bases, the J end by 1 base, with 6 bases between. CDR3 nucleotide sequence: TGTGCCAGCAGTTTATGGAAGTCCTACGAGCAGTACTTC. This encodes CASSLWKSYEQYF.

This clone has more than one count but fewer than ten. This rearrangement joins TRBV28 to TRBJ1-2; 7 bases match TRBD1. CDR1 MDHEN and CDR2 SYDVKM come from the germline V gene. CDR3 length: 12 residues. The V segment lost 6 bases and the J segment 8 bases; nucleotides outside the gene matches: 6. DNA of the CDR3: TGTGCCAGCAGAACAGGGGCTCGGGGCTACACCTTC. Translating gives CASRTGARGYTF.

This clone has a single count. The J gene is TRBJ2-3, the V gene TRBV20-1, with D unresolved. This CDR3 is 11 amino acids long. V was clipped by 5 bases and J by 2 bases, with 5 bases between them. The germline gives CDR1 DFQATT, CDR2 SNEGSKA (reference sequence). In DNA form, the CDR3 reads TGCAGTGCTGTCTTCACAGATACGCAGTATTTT. It yields the protein CSAVFTDTQYF.

The chain is built from TRBV9 and TRBJ2-1; TRBD2 is a possible D gene (5 bases). V was pared by 0 bases and J by 4 bases, with 8 bases between. CDR1 and CDR2 (germline): SGDLS, YYNGEE. The CDR3 length is 14 residues. Here the CDR3 reads CASSVGTSYNEQFF. The CDR3 bases are TGTGCCAGCAGCGTAGGGACTTCTTACAATGAGCAGTTCTTC.

The V gene is TRBV5-1, the J gene TRBJ2-5; 7 bases line up with TRBD1. This CDR3 is 13 amino acids long. V lost 0 bases and J lost 4; bases outside the gene matches: 0. Germline V gene lookup returns CDR1 SGHRS and CDR2 YFSETQ. CDR3 in amino acids: CASSLDRGETQYF. The DNA of the CDR3 is TGCGCCAGCAGCTTGGACAGGGGAGAGACCCAGTACTTC. The complete variable domain, with remaining parts taken from reference TRBV5-1 and TRBJ2-5, reads KAGVTQTPRYLIKTRGQQVTLSCSPISGHRSVSWYQQTPGQGLQFLFEYFSETQRNKGNFPGRFSGRQFSNSRSEMNVSTLELGDSALYLCASSLDRGETQYFGPGTRLLVL.

CDR3 sequence (DNA): TGTGCCAGCAGCTTAATCGGGGTCCCCTATGGCTACACCTTC. Its translation: CASSLIGVPYGYTF. The chain employs TRBV7-8 and TRBJ1-2; D ambiguous. The CDR3 loop spans 14 amino acids. V was trimmed by 2 bases and J by 4 bases, leaving 11 bases between them. CDR1 is SGHVS and CDR2 is FQNEAQ in the germline V gene. The full variable domain, completed using reference TRBV7-8 and TRBJ1-2, is GAGVSQSPRYKVAKRGQDVALRCDPISGHVSLFWYQQALGQGPEFLTYFQNEAQLDKSGLPSDRFFAERPEGSVSTLKIQRTQQEDSAVYLCASSLIGVPYGYTFGSGTRLTVV.

The V gene is TRBV18, the J gene TRBJ1-2; TRBD1 might be the D (6 bases). CDR3 size: 14 residues. Trimming stripped 3 bases from V and 5 bases from J, with 13 bases between. CDR1 KGHSH and CDR2 LQKENI come from the germline V gene. The CDR3 coding sequence is TGTGCCAGCTCACCGGAGGCGCAGGGGTATGGCTACACCTTC. Encoded protein: CASSPEAQGYGYTF.

The sample holds one count of this clone. The rearrangement joins TRBV7-9 to TRBJ1-2; D uncertain. The germline V gene has CDR1 SEHNR and CDR2 FQNEAQ (reference sequence). V lost 1 base, J lost 8 bases, and 11 bases lay in between. The CDR3 is 13 amino acids. CDR3 amino acids: CASSLVGVGGYTF. CDR3 coding DNA: TGTGCCAGCAGCTTAGTTGGGGTAGGCGGCTACACCTTC.

This clone was seen a single time. The chain is built from TRBV5-1 and TRBJ2-7; D is unresolved. Per germline, CDR1 SGHRS and CDR2 YFSETQ. The CDR3 covers 13 residues. The ends were cut back, 2 bases at V and 1 base at J, with 7 bases in the middle. The CDR3 sequence: CASSFDSSYEQYF. The CDR3 DNA reads TGCGCCAGCAGCTTCGATAGTTCCTACGAGCAGTACTTC.

The chain uses TRBV19 and TRBJ2-7, with D possibly TRBD2 on 5 matching bases. Germline V lookup: CDR1 LNHDA, CDR2 SQIVND (reference sequence). The length of the CDR3 is 17 residues. Trimming took 4 bases from V and 0 from J, leaving 19 bases between them. CDR3 region: CASSTIGDMTFSYEQYF. The DNA of the CDR3 is TGTGCCAGTAGTACTATCGGGGATATGACATTCTCCTACGAGCAGTACTTC.

This rearrangement joins TRBV6-1 to TRBJ1-2; possible D gene TRBD1, 5 bases. Germline loops: CDR1 MNHNS, CDR2 SASEGT. Trimming shortened V by 3 bases and J by 1 base, and 12 bases separated the two germline ends. CDR3 length: 15 amino acids. The CDR3 sequence: CASSDGTGINYGYTF. The CDR3 nucleotides read TGTGCCAGCAGTGACGGGACGGGGATTAACTATGGCTACACCTTC.

The rearrangement links TRBV7-2 to TRBJ2-1; the match to TRBD1 covers 7 bases. The germline V gene encodes CDR1 SGHTA and CDR2 FQGNSA. The CDR3 is made up of 16 amino acids. CDR3 nucleotides: TGTGTGACAGGGCAAACCCGTACTGTGGCCTACAATGAGCAGTTCTTC. The encoded protein is CVTGQTRTVAYNEQFF.

The gene calls are TRBV19 and TRBJ2-2, with a weak D call TRBD2 (5 bases). Germline V gene data show CDR1 as LNHDA and CDR2 as SQIVND (reference sequence). Trimming left V 7 bases short and J 9 bases short, with 24 bases between. CDR3 length: 16 amino acids. CDR3 bases: TGTGCCAGTACCGATCGGTCTAGCCGATACCACCGGGAGCTGTTTTTT. Protein product: CASTDRSSRYHRELFF.

This chain joins TRBV15 and TRBJ2-7, with 10 bases identical to TRBD1. Germline-derived CDR1 and CDR2 are LNHNV and YYDKDF (reference sequence). Losses at the gene ends were 4 bases for V and 4 bases for J; bases not matched to a gene: 7. The CDR3 loop spans 15 amino acids. The CDR3 protein is CATSTGTGVRYEQYF. Here the CDR3 DNA reads TGTGCCACCAGCACCGGGACAGGGGTTCGTTACGAGCAGTACTTC.

This clone was observed a single time. This sequence joins TRBV7-2 and TRBJ1-5, with 7 bases matching TRBD1. Per germline, CDR1 SGHTA and CDR2 FQGNSA. The CDR3 covers 15 residues. V was clipped by 8 bases and J by 3 bases; unmatched bases: 10. The DNA for the CDR3 is TGTGCCAGCTCATTGGGCAGGGGGTTCAATCAGCCCCAGCATTTT. It is translated as CASSLGRGFNQPQHF.